Reported below is one TCR beta chain. Method: immunoSEQ multiplex PCR; TCRdb's copy keeps in-frame clones and lacks some. This table holds approximately 32,000 clones, 82% found once. This entry comes from a study of pediatric ulcerative colitis. Material: blood. The sequence derives from a boy aged 5-17 years with severe ulcerative colitis.

CDR3 amino acids: CAWSVGLGGVNSPLHF. The CDR3 region has the DNA TGTGCCTGGAGTGTAGGTTTAGGGGGCGTGAATTCACCCCTCCACTTT. The rearrangement joins TRBV30 to TRBJ1-6, with 7 bases matching TRBD1. Germline-derived CDR1 and CDR2 are GTSNPN and SVGIG (reference sequence). J lost 7 bases, V lost 0 bases, and 9 bases had no gene match. The CDR3 is 16 amino acids. The complete variable domain, with remaining parts taken from reference TRBV30 and TRBJ1-6, reads SQTIHQWPATLVQPVGSPLSLECTVEGTSNPNLYWYRQAAGRGLQLLFYSVGIGQISSEVPQNLSASRPQDRQFILSSKKLLLSDSGFYLCAWSVGLGGVNSPLHFGNGTRLTVT.